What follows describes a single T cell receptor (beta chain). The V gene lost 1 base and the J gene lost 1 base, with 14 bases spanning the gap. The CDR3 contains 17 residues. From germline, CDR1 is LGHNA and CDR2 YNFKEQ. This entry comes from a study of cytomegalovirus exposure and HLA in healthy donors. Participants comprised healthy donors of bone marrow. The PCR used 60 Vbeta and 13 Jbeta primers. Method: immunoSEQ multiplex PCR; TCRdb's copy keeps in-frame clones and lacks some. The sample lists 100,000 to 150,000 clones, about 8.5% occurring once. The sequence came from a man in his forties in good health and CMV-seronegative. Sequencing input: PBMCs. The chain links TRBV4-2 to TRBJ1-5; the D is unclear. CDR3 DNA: TGTGCCAGCAGCCAAGTGGACTCGGGCAGCAGCAATCAGCCCCAGCATTTT. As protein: CASSQVDSGSSNQPQHF.